This TCR beta chain was retrieved from a study of blood T cell repertoires in COVID-19. This CDR3 comprises 14 residues. Germline V CDR1 and CDR2: SGHRS, YFSETQ. Trimming cost V 0 bases and J 7 bases; bases outside gene matches: 4. Method: immunoSEQ multiplex PCR; TCRdb's copy keeps in-frame clones and lacks some. The sample includes some 490,000 clones, roughly nine tenths of them seen just once. Sequenced material: PBMCs or T cells enriched from blood (not recorded which). The rearrangement joins TRBV5-1 to TRBJ1-3; 7 bases are a match to TRBD1. This receptor was identified in a woman aged 55 to 70 who had recovered from COVID-19. This CDR3 is CASSLGQGGNTIYF. CDR3 nucleotide sequence: TGCGCCAGCAGCTTGGGACAGGGTGGTAACACCATATATTTT.